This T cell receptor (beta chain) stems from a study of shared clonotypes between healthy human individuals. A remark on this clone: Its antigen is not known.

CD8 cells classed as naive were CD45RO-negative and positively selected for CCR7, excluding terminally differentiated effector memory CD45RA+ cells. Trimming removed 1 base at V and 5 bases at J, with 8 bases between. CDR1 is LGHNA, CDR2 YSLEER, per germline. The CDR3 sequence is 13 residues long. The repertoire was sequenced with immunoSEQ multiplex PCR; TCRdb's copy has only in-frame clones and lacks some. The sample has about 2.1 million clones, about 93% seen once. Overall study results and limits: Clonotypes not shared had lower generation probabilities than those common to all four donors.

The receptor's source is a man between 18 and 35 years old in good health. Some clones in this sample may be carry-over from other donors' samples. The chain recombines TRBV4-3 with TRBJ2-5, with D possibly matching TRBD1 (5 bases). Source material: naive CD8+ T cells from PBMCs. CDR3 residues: CASSQVHRETQYF. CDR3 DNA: TGCGCCAGCAGCCAAGTTCACAGGGAGACCCAGTACTTC.